The clone carrying this T cell receptor (beta chain) was seen a few times. Antigen: not known. The source of the sample is a study of T cells in Graves' hyperthyroidism and ophthalmopathy. What was amplified from RNA transcripts were TCR beta CDR3 regions. The primer set for the first-round RT-PCR of the TCR CDR3 was HTBI. Each CDR3 protein gets one entry after TCRdb re-called the multiplex PCR reads with MiXCR. The profile shows about 610,000 distinct CDR3 sequences, under 15% of them singletons. Study conclusions and caveats: Most expanded thyroid clonotypes above 0.001 recurred in blood.

The specimen was blood. The sequence came from a woman in her thirties or forties with Graves' ophthalmopathy.

CDR3 nucleotide sequence: TGTGCCACCAGCAGAGATAGGGGGGTGAGCCTATCCTACGAGCAGTACTTC. Translated: CATSRDRGVSLSYEQYF. V usage is TRBV15 and J usage is TRBJ2-7, with D possibly being TRBD1 or TRBD2 (6 bases each). This CDR3 is built from 17 residues. The germline V gene encodes CDR1 LNHNV and CDR2 YYDKDF (reference sequence). V was clipped by 0 bases and J by 1 base, with 16 bases between them.